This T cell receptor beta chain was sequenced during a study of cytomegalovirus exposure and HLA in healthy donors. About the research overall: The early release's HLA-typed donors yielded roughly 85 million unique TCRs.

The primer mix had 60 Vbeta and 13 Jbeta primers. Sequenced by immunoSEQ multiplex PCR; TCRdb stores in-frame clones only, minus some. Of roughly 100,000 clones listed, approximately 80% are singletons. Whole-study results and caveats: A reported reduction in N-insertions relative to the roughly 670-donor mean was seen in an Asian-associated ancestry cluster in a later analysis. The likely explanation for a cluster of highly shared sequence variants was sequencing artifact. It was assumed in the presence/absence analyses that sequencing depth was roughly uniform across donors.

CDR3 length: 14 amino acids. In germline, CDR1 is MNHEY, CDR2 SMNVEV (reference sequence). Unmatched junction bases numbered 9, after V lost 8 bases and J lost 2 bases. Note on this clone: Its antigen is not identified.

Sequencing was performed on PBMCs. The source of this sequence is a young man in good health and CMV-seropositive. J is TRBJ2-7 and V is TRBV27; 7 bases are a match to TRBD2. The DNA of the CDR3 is TGTGCCAGCGGGTGGAGCGGGAAGACCTACGAGCAGTACTTC. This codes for CASGWSGKTYEQYF.